The following is a T cell receptor (beta chain) sequence with its context. The antigen is not known. The data were obtained in a study of beta chain features in type 1 diabetes. Study-wide findings and caveats: People with Type 1 diabetes carried modestly yet significantly shorter TCRB CDR3s in all four CD4+ subsets.

Each of the sorted populations had a purity greater than 95%. Reverse transcribing all isolated RNA meant expressed TCRB transcripts were sequenced. Sequencing was performed with immunoSEQ multiplex PCR; in TCRdb, only in-frame clones are kept and a portion is missing. The sample yields 300,000 to 450,000 clones, roughly a fifth seen once. CDR1 is SGDLS and CDR2 is YYNGEE in the germline V gene. The ends were cut back, 0 bases at V and 0 bases at J, with 7 bases in the middle. The length of the CDR3 is 15 residues. Material for sequencing was naive CD4+ T cells from blood. The sequence was obtained from a young woman in good health. The rearrangement joins TRBV9 to TRBJ2-1; no clear D gene. CDR3 sequence (DNA): TGTGCCAGCAGCGTAGGTCTAGTCTCCTACAATGAGCAGTTCTTC. Protein: CASSVGLVSYNEQFF.